This passage covers 4 T cell receptor beta chains from one sample sequenced in a study of CD8 T cells in ankylosing spondylitis. TCRdb reanalysed the 5' RACE reads using MiXCR and keeps one entry per CDR3 protein. The sample lists roughly 400,000 distinct CDR3 sequences, 20% to 25% occurring once. Study-wide results and caveats: Apparently characteristic of ankylosing spondylitis blood was a TCR beta motif (eight highly homologous variants).

Antigen specificity for these receptors is unknown. Sequencing used blood, either unsorted or a sorted T cell fraction (not recorded which). The receptors here all came from a male donor with ankylosing spondylitis.

The CDR3 sequence: CASSLHRGLNTEAFF. DNA for the CDR3: TGTGCCAGCAGCTTACACAGGGGGCTGAACACTGAAGCTTTCTTT. The V call is TRBV7-2, the J call TRBJ1-1; 9 bases map to TRBD1. This CDR3 is built from 15 residues. Trimming at V came to 2 bases and at J to 0 bases, leaving 1 base not matched to a gene. Germline V lookup: CDR1 SGHTA, CDR2 FQGNSA.

This sequence joins TRBV4-2 and TRBJ2-7; TRBD2 matches at 7 bases. This CDR3 is built from 17 residues. Germline CDR1 and CDR2: LGHNA and YNFKEQ. V was pared by 0 bases and J by 0 bases, with 8 bases of the junction left unmatched. CDR3 DNA: TGTGCCAGCAGCCAAGATCGGATCGGGAGGCTCTCCTACGAGCAGTACTTC. It codes for CASSQDRIGRLSYEQYF.

The rearrangement links TRBV24-1 to TRBJ2-3; TRBD2 aligns across 8 bases. In germline, CDR1 is KGHDR, CDR2 SFDVKD. The CDR3 is 14 residues long. With 3 bases clipped from V and 9 bases from J, the junction kept 7 bases outside the gene matches. CDR3 amino acids: CATSDAGREGTQYF. The CDR3 DNA reads TGTGCCACCAGTGATGCCGGGAGGGAAGGCACGCAGTATTTT.

The chain has TRBV18 and TRBJ2-6; the D gene is possibly TRBD2 (5 bases). The CDR3 is 19 residues long. Trimming pared 2 bases from V and 0 bases from J, leaving 17 bases between. CDR1 KGHSH and CDR2 LQKENI come from the germline V gene. The CDR3 region is CASSPREPGTNSGANVLTF. DNA of the CDR3: TGTGCCAGCTCACCAAGAGAGCCGGGAACGAACTCTGGGGCCAACGTCCTGACTTTC.